These T cell receptor beta chains were read from a single sample in a study of vaccination effects on CD4 cells after COVID-19. Antigen specificity for these receptors is unknown. Using immunoSEQ multiplex PCR, the repertoire was profiled, and TCRdb retains in-frame clones only, with some absent. The repertoire includes about 53,000 clones, 70% to 80% of them detected once, and roughly 3% sits in the top ten. The material sequenced was CD4+ T cells from PBMCs cultured without peptide, taken before COVID-19 vaccination. These receptors originate from a human donor who received a COVID-19 vaccine. The CDR3 runs from the conserved cysteine through the conserved F or W. D genes are given only for firm matches. Clone size is stated in some rows and not others, as once, few, many or a class when expanded.

>TRBD2|NA|TRBJ2-2|TRBV5-1
CASLEIAGGPGELFF
TGCGCCAGCCTTGAAATAGCGGGGGGTCCCGGGGAGCTGTTTTTT
>NA|NA|TRBJ2-1|TRBV11-2
CASRAAAEQFF
TGTGCCAGCAGGGCCGCGGCCGAGCAGTTCTTC
>TRBD1|NA|TRBJ1-1|TRBV28
CASPGTGGATRTEAFF
TGTGCCAGCCCCGGGACAGGGGGTGCGACGAGGACTGAAGCTTTCTTT
>TRBD1|NA|TRBJ1-2|TRBV24-1
CATSDPRRGPNGYTF
TGTGCCACCAGTGATCCTCGCAGGGGGCCCAATGGCTACACCTTC
>NA|NA|TRBJ2-5|TRBV18
CASSPSRSEPQYF
TGTGCCAGCTCACCTTCCCGGTCAGAACCCCAGTACTTC
>NA|few|TRBJ2-6|TRBV30
CAWVRWGTSGANVLTF
TGTGCCTGGGTGAGATGGGGGACATCTGGGGCCAACGTCCTGACTTTC
>TRBD2|once|TRBJ2-5|TRBV30
CAWMSGRGGKTQYF
TGTGCCTGGATGTCCGGACGCGGGGGGAAGACCCAGTACTTC
>TRBD1|NA|TRBJ2-3|TRBV6-4
CASSATGDTDTQYF
TGTGCCAGCAGTGCCACAGGGGACACAGATACGCAGTATTTT
>NA|once|TRBJ1-5|TRBV12-3/TRBV12-4
CASSGQRYQPQHF
TGTGCCAGCAGTGGACAGAGATATCAGCCCCAGCATTTT
>TRBD1|NA|TRBJ1-5|TRBV19
CASSDRVRQPQHF
TGTGCCAGTAGTGACAGGGTCCGTCAGCCCCAGCATTTT
>NA|NA|TRBJ2-5|TRBV4-3
CASSSRTAQWETQYF
TGCGCCAGCAGCTCCCGGACAGCCCAGTGGGAGACCCAGTACTTC
>NA|NA|TRBJ1-4|TRBV7-2
CASSLAGLGEKLFF
TGTGCCAGCAGCTTAGCAGGGCTTGGTGAAAAACTGTTTTTT
>NA|NA|TRBJ1-2|TRBV9
CASSPRGDGGDYGYTF
TGTGCCAGCAGCCCGAGAGGGGACGGAGGAGACTATGGCTACACCTTC
>TRBD2|NA|TRBJ2-3|TRBV5-1
CASSRLANTDTQYF
TGCGCCAGCAGCCGACTAGCTAACACAGATACGCAGTATTTT
>NA|NA|TRBJ1-2|TRBV14
CASSQMGPGYTF
TGTGCCAGCAGCCAAATGGGACCTGGCTACACCTTC
>NA|NA|TRBJ2-2|TRBV18
CASSPGELGTGELFF
TGTGCCAGCTCACCAGGAGAGCTTGGCACCGGGGAGCTGTTTTTT
>NA|NA|TRBJ1-1|TRBV5-1
CASSAGPSNTEAFF
TGCGCCAGCAGCGCCGGTCCCTCGAACACTGAAGCTTTCTTT
>NA|NA|TRBJ2-3|TRBV7-7
CASSLGVSTDTQYF
TGTGCCAGCAGCTTAGGGGTCAGCACAGATACGCAGTATTTT
>TRBD1|NA|TRBJ2-1|TRBV19
CASSIEVAGGRNEQFF
TGTGCCAGTAGTATAGAGGTGGCAGGGGGCCGGAATGAGCAGTTCTTC
>NA|once|TRBJ2-6|TRBV19
CASKEQGLSGANVLTF
TGTGCCAGTAAGGAGCAGGGGCTCTCTGGGGCCAACGTCCTGACTTTC
>TRBD1|NA|TRBJ1-2|TRBV2
CASLPETGGGWNGYTF
TGTGCCAGTCTCCCGGAAACAGGGGGTGGATGGAATGGCTACACCTTC
>NA|once|TRBJ1-5|TRBV7-2
CASSPPGLLGQPQHF
TGTGCCAGCAGCCCCCCAGGCCTCCTCGGTCAGCCCCAGCATTTT
>TRBD1|NA|TRBJ1-5|TRBV6-5
CASSSSTGGNQPQHF
TGTGCCAGCAGTTCCTCCACAGGGGGCAATCAGCCCCAGCATTTT
>NA|NA|TRBJ1-2|TRBV6-5
CASSYSTDGYGYTF
TGTGCCAGCAGTTACTCGACCGACGGCTATGGCTACACCTTC
>NA|NA|TRBJ2-5|TRBV5-1
CASANGGQQETQYF
TGCGCCAGCGCTAACGGGGGACAACAAGAGACCCAGTACTTC
>TRBD1|NA|TRBJ2-5|TRBV24-1
CATSDPGGPGETQYF
TGTGCCACCAGTGACCCAGGGGGCCCAGGAGAGACCCAGTACTTC
>NA|NA|TRBJ1-3|TRBV6-5
CASSYVSGPGNTIYF
TGTGCCAGCAGTTACGTGTCAGGTCCGGGAAACACCATATATTTT
>TRBD1|NA|TRBJ1-1|TRBV19
CASRKVGQAGGQRRNTEAFF
TGTGCCAGTAGAAAAGTGGGACAGGCCGGGGGACAACGACGGAACACTGAAGCTTTCTTT
>NA|few|TRBJ1-6|TRBV3-1/TRBV3-2
CASSYRDTANSPLHF
TGTGCCAGCAGCTACCGGGACACCGCAAATTCACCCCTCCACTTT
>NA|NA|TRBJ2-5|TRBV5-5
CASSFRDQETQYF
TGTGCCAGCAGCTTCCGGGACCAAGAGACCCAGTACTTC
>NA|NA|TRBJ1-1|TRBV11-2
CASTGRNTEAFF
TGTGCCAGCACAGGGAGAAACACTGAAGCTTTCTTT
>NA|once|TRBJ2-5|TRBV10-3
CAIMGTAGETQYF
TGTGCCATTATGGGGACGGCCGGGGAGACCCAGTACTTC
>TRBD2|NA|TRBJ2-1|TRBV18
CASSPGTSIKQFF
TGTGCCAGCTCACCGGGGACTAGTATTAAGCAGTTCTTC
>NA|NA|TRBJ1-4|TRBV9
CASSVGGVNEKLFF
TGTGCCAGCAGCGTAGGCGGCGTAAATGAAAAACTGTTTTTT
>NA|few|TRBJ1-1|TRBV24-1
CATSDSGYTEAFF
TGTGCCACCAGTGATTCAGGATACACTGAAGCTTTCTTT
>NA|NA|TRBJ2-2|TRBV12-5
CASGTGGGLTGELFF
TGTGCTAGTGGAACTGGGGGCGGATTAACCGGGGAGCTGTTTTTT
>NA|NA|TRBJ1-4|TRBV10-3
CAISEKGTNEKLFF
TGTGCCATCAGTGAGAAGGGAACTAATGAAAAACTGTTTTTT
>NA|NA|TRBJ2-1|TRBV3-1/TRBV3-2
CASSQRAQGEQFF
TGTGCCAGCAGCCAACGGGCCCAAGGGGAGCAGTTCTTC
>NA|NA|TRBJ1-3|TRBV5-1
CASSRGRVGSGNTIYF
TGCGCCAGCAGCAGGGGCAGGGTTGGATCTGGAAACACCATATATTTT
>NA|few|TRBJ2-2|TRBV4-1
CASSQEFLRETGELFF
TGCGCCAGCAGCCAAGAATTCCTAAGGGAGACCGGGGAGCTGTTTTTT
>NA|NA|TRBJ2-4|TRBV28
CASSRKSGAKNIQYF
TGTGCCAGCAGCCGAAAGAGCGGGGCCAAAAACATTCAGTACTTC
>NA|NA|TRBJ1-3|TRBV7-3
CASSPGPENTGNTIYF
TGTGCCAGCAGCCCGGGCCCCGAAAATACTGGAAACACCATATATTTT
>NA|NA|TRBJ1-2|TRBV5-1
CASSRDENYGYTF
TGCGCCAGCAGCCGGGACGAGAACTATGGCTACACCTTC
>NA|NA|TRBJ1-1|TRBV19
CASSMAQATEAFF
TGTGCCAGTAGTATGGCACAGGCGACTGAAGCTTTCTTT
>NA|NA|TRBJ2-1|TRBV7-2
CASSSDRGLYNEQFF
TGTGCCAGCAGCTCAGACAGGGGACTATACAATGAGCAGTTCTTC
>NA|NA|TRBJ1-2|TRBV6-6
CASSRAEGPNYGYTF
TGTGCCAGCAGCCGCGCGGAGGGACCCAACTATGGCTACACCTTC
>TRBD1|NA|TRBJ1-6|TRBV18
CASSRSGDRLNSPLHF
TGTGCCAGCTCACGATCCGGGGACAGGCTAAATTCACCCCTCCACTTT
>TRBD1|NA|TRBJ2-5|TRBV19
CASKDRGGPQETQYF
TGTGCCAGTAAGGACAGGGGAGGGCCTCAAGAGACCCAGTACTTC
>NA|NA|TRBJ2-5|TRBV14
CASSQDPGKQETQYF
TGTGCCAGCAGCCAAGATCCAGGGAAGCAAGAGACCCAGTACTTC
>NA|NA|TRBJ1-1|TRBV7-9
CASSLQGRGTEAFF
TGTGCCAGCAGTCTTCAGGGGAGAGGGACTGAAGCTTTCTTT
>NA|NA|TRBJ1-2|TRBV19
CASTPIPDFPADYGYTF
TGTGCCAGTACTCCCATACCGGACTTCCCCGCCGACTATGGCTACACCTTC
>TRBD1|NA|TRBJ2-4|TRBV5-1
CASSLDRQGADIQYF
TGCGCCAGCAGCTTGGATCGACAGGGGGCGGACATTCAGTACTTC
>NA|NA|TRBJ2-3|TRBV6-4
CASSDDRSTDTQYF
TGTGCCAGCAGTGACGACCGGAGCACAGATACGCAGTATTTT
>TRBD1|once|TRBJ1-2|TRBV9
CASSVTGTGVSARGYTF
TGTGCCAGCAGCGTAACCGGGACAGGGGTGTCGGCGCGAGGCTACACCTTC
>NA|NA|TRBJ1-2|TRBV5-1
CASSLDTDYGYTF
TGCGCCAGCAGCCTGGACACGGACTATGGCTACACCTTC
>NA|NA|TRBJ1-1|TRBV19
CASSIGESNTEAFF
TGTGCCAGTAGTATCGGGGAGTCGAACACTGAAGCTTTCTTT
>NA|NA|TRBJ1-1|TRBV3-1/TRBV3-2
CASSQAWGQGRTEAFF
TGTGCCAGCAGCCAAGCCTGGGGGCAGGGGAGAACTGAAGCTTTCTTT
>NA|NA|TRBJ2-1|TRBV11-2
CASSLIRHLYNEQFF
TGTGCCAGCAGCTTAATAAGACACTTATACAATGAGCAGTTCTTC
>NA|NA|TRBJ1-5|TRBV6-5
CASRGHLSNQPQHF
TGTGCCAGCAGGGGACACCTTAGCAATCAGCCCCAGCATTTT